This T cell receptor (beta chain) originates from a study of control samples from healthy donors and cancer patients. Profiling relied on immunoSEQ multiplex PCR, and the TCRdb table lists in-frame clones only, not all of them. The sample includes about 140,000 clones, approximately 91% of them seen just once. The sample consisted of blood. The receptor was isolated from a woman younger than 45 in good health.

CDR3 amino acids: CASSYRIQGANEKLFF. Written as DNA, the CDR3 is TGTGCCAGCAGCTACCGGATCCAGGGGGCTAATGAAAAACTGTTTTTT. The V gene is TRBV5-6, the J gene TRBJ1-4, with TRBD1 matching 7 bases. This CDR3 has 16 residues. Unmatched junction bases numbered 8, after V lost 3 bases and J lost 3 bases. Germline lookup yields CDR1 SGHDT and CDR2 YYEEEE. Full variable domain (missing parts from reference TRBV5-6 and TRBJ1-4): DAGVTQSPTHLIKTRGQQVTLRCSPKSGHDTVSWYQQALGQGPQFIFQYYEEEERQRGNFPDRFSGHQFPNYSSELNVNALLLGDSALYLCASSYRIQGANEKLFFGSGTQLSVL.